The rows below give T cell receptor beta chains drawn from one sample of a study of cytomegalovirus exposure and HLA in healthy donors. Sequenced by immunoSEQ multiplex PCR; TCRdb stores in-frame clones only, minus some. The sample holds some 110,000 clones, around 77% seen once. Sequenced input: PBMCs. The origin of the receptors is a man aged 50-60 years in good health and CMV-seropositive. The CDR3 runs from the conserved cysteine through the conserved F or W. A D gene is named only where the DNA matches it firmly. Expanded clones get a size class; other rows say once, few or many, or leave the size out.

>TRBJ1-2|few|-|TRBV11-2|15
CASSTNRDPNYGYTF
TGTGCCAGCAGCACAAACAGGGACCCTAACTATGGCTACACCTTC
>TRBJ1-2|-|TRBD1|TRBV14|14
CASSQVTGETGYTF
TGTGCCAGCAGCCAAGTTACAGGGGAAACTGGCTACACCTTC
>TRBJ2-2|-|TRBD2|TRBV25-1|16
CASSELGLGGTGELFF
TGTGCCAGCAGTGAACTGGGACTAGGAGGCACCGGGGAGCTGTTTTTT
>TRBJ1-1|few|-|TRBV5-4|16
CASSPGRVGGNTEAFF
TGTGCCAGCAGTCCCGGGCGCGTTGGAGGTAACACTGAAGCTTTCTTT
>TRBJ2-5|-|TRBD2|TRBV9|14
CASSARTSGETQYF
TGTGCCAGCAGCGCCCGGACTAGCGGAGAGACCCAGTACTTC
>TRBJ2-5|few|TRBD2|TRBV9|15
CASPKQGGYCETQYF
TGTGCCAGCCCTAAGCAGGGAGGGTACTGCGAGACCCAGTACTTC
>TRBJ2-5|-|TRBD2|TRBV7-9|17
CASSLYGTSTSQETQYF
TGTGCCAGCAGCTTATATGGGACTAGCACCTCGCAAGAGACCCAGTACTTC
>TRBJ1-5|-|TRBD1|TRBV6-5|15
CASSYRGQGWQPQHF
TGTGCCAGCAGTTACCGGGGACAGGGGTGGCAGCCCCAGCATTTT
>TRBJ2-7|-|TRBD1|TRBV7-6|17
CASSLAGTGGTPYEQYF
TGTGCCAGCAGCTTAGCCGGGACAGGGGGTACCCCCTACGAGCAGTACTTC
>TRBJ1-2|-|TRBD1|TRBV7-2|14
CASSLGPGGYGYTF
TGTGCCAGCAGCTTAGGCCCAGGGGGCTATGGCTACACCTTC
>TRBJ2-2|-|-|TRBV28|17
CASSPTLGTANTGELFF
TGTGCCAGCAGCCCAACCCTAGGGACTGCTAACACCGGGGAGCTGTTTTTT
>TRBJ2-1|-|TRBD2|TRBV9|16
CASSKTSGSSYNEQFF
TGTGCCAGCAGCAAAACTAGCGGGAGCTCCTACAATGAGCAGTTCTTC
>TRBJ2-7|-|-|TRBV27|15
CASSLVGGDPYEQYF
TGTGCCAGCAGTTTAGTTGGAGGGGACCCCTACGAGCAGTACTTC
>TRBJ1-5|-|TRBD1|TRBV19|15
CASLTTGNSNQPQHF
TGTGCCAGTCTTACGACAGGGAATAGCAATCAGCCCCAGCATTTT
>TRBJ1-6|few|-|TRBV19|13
CASSVGRDSPLHF
TGTGCCAGTAGTGTTGGGAGAGATTCACCCCTCCACTTT
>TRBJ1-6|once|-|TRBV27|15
CASSLKPRGISPLHF
TGTGCCAGCAGTTTAAAGCCAAGGGGAATTTCACCCCTCCACTTT
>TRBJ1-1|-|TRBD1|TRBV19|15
CASSEGQGLNTEAFF
TGTGCCAGTAGTGAAGGACAGGGATTGAACACTGAAGCTTTCTTT
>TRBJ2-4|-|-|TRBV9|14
CASSVEHAKNIQYF
TGTGCCAGCAGCGTAGAACATGCCAAAAACATTCAGTACTTC
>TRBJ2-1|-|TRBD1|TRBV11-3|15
CASSKDRGSYNEQFF
TGTGCCAGCAGCAAGGACAGGGGGAGCTACAATGAGCAGTTCTTC
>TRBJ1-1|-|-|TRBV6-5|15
CASRYNRAWGTEAFF
TGTGCCAGCAGATACAACAGGGCATGGGGCACTGAAGCTTTCTTT
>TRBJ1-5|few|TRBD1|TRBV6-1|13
CASGGQGHQPQHF
TGTGCCAGCGGGGGACAGGGTCATCAGCCCCAGCATTTT
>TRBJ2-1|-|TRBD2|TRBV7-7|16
CASSLTPSGGLSEQFF
TGTGCCAGCAGCCTCACCCCTAGCGGGGGTTTGTCTGAGCAGTTCTTC
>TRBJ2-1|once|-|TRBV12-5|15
CASAPAESSYNEQFF
TGTGCTAGTGCCCCAGCGGAAAGCTCCTACAATGAGCAGTTCTTC
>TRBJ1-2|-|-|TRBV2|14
CASRDSHMDYGYTF
TGTGCCAGCAGAGACAGCCACATGGACTATGGCTACACCTTC
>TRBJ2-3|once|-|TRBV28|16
CASSKVWTANTDTQYF
TGTGCCAGCAGCAAAGTCTGGACAGCAAACACAGATACGCAGTATTTT
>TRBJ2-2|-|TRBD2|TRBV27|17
CASSSKLAGEGTGELFF
TGTGCCAGCAGTTCCAAACTAGCGGGAGAAGGCACCGGGGAGCTGTTTTTT
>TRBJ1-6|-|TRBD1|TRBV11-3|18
CASSLESPGRGQHSPLHF
TGTGCCAGCAGCTTAGAGTCCCCGGGCAGGGGGCAACATTCACCCCTCCACTTT
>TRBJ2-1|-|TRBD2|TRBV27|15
CASSPPRAGVGEQFF
TGTGCCAGCAGTCCCCCCCGCGCGGGGGTAGGTGAGCAGTTCTTC
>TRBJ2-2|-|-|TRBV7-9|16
CASSPSGRGNTGELFF
TGTGCCAGCAGCCCCTCGGGCAGGGGAAACACCGGGGAGCTGTTTTTT
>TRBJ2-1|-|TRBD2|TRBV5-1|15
CASSTTSGSYNEQFF
TGCGCCAGCAGCACTACTAGCGGGAGCTACAATGAGCAGTTCTTC
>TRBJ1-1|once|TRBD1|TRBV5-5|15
CASSSQGAQGTEAFF
TGTGCCAGCAGCTCCCAGGGGGCGCAGGGTACTGAAGCTTTCTTT
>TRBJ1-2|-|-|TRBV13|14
CASSRRGLNYGYTF
TGTGCCAGCAGCCGGCGTGGGCTCAACTATGGCTACACCTTC
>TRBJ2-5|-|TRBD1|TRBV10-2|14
CASIEVGYRGTQYF
TGCGCCAGCATCGAGGTGGGGTACAGGGGCACCCAGTACTTC
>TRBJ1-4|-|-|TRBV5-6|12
CARRMGGEKLFF
TGTGCCAGGAGAATGGGGGGTGAAAAACTGTTTTTT
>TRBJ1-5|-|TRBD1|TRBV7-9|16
CASSQSGTGDFKPQHF
TGTGCCAGCAGCCAAAGCGGGACAGGGGATTTCAAGCCCCAGCATTTT
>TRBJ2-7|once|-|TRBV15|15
CATSRDLEGSYEQYF
TGTGCCACCAGCAGAGATCTGGAGGGATCCTACGAGCAGTACTTC
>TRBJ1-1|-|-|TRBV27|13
CASSWDIEGEAFF
TGTGCCAGCAGTTGGGACATCGAGGGGGAAGCTTTCTTT
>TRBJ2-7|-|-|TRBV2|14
CASSSVGRPYEQYF
TGTGCCAGCAGTAGTGTTGGCAGGCCCTACGAGCAGTACTTC
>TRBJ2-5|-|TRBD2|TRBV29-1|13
CSGRGGAGETQYF
TGCAGCGGTCGGGGGGGTGCAGGAGAGACCCAGTACTTC
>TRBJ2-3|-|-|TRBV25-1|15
CASSLDSSFTDTQYF
TGTGCCAGCAGTTTGGACAGCTCTTTCACAGATACGCAGTATTTT
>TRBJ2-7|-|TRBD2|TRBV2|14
CASTGTSGSYEQYF
TGTGCCAGTACCGGGACTAGCGGATCCTACGAGCAGTACTTC
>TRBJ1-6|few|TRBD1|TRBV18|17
CASSKPGQPFYNSPLHF
TGTGCCAGCTCAAAACCGGGACAGCCTTTTTATAATTCACCCCTCCACTTT
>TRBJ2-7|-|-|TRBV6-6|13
CASRQPSSYEQYF
TGTGCCAGCAGACAGCCTTCCTCCTACGAGCAGTACTTC
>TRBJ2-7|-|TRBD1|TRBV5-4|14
CASSLGRGPHEQYF
TGTGCCAGCAGCTTAGGCAGGGGGCCCCACGAGCAGTACTTC
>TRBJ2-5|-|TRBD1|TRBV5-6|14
CASSSRQGQETQYF
TGTGCCAGCAGCTCCCGACAGGGTCAAGAGACCCAGTACTTC
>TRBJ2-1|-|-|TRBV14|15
CASSLRGSAYNEQFF
TGTGCCAGCAGCCTCCGGGGTAGCGCCTACAATGAGCAGTTCTTC